The entry below describes one T cell receptor beta chain. In germline, CDR1 is MRHNA, CDR2 SNTAGT. The V end lost 3 bases, the J end lost 8 bases, and 15 bases lay between the germline ends. This CDR3 region has 14 residues. The data were produced by immunoSEQ multiplex PCR, yet TCRdb's version contains in-frame clones alone and is incomplete. The data hold 210,000 or so clones, with 85% to 90% observed a single time. These data come from a study of blood T cell repertoires in COVID-19. The source material was peripheral blood. The chain uses TRBV6-4 and TRBJ2-3; D may be TRBD1 (6 bases). The TCR originated in a woman aged 55-69 years with acute or convalescent COVID-19. CDR3 coding DNA: TGTGCCAGCAGTGAGTCGGGGAGAGGGGGTACGCAGTATTTT. It encodes CASSESGRGGTQYF.